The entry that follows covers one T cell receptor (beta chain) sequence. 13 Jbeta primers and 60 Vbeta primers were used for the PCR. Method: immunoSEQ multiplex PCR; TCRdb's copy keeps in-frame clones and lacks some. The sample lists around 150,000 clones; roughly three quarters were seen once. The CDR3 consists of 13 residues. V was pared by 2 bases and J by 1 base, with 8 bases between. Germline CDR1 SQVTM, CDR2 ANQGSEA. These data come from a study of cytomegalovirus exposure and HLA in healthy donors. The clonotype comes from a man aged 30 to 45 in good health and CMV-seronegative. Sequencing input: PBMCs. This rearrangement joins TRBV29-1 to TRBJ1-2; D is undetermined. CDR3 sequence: CSVENPVNYGYTF. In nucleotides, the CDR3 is TGCAGCGTTGAAAACCCGGTTAACTATGGCTACACCTTC. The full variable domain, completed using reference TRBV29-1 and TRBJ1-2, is SAVISQKPSRDICQRGTSLTIQCQVDSQVTMMFWYRQQPGQSLTLIATANQGSEATYESGFVIDKFPISRPNLTFSTLTVSNMSPEDSSIYLCSVENPVNYGYTFGSGTRLTVV.